This passage covers 7 T cell receptor beta chains from one sample sequenced in a study of T-cell memory formation after mild COVID-19. Via MiXCR, TCRdb re-called the 5' RACE reads, giving one row per CDR3 protein. The sample yields roughly 280,000 distinct CDR3 sequences, approximately 8% seen once. Material: PBMCs or a T cell subset sorted from them (not recorded which). The receptors were sampled from a man between 18 and 35 years old who had mild COVID-19 (a few samples of this study predate the infection). Cell type and time point are not known.

The chain links TRBV10-2 to TRBJ2-7; 10 bases map to TRBD2. The CDR3 is 15 amino acids. The ends lost 5 bases at V and 2 bases at J; junction bases unmatched: 6. In germline, CDR1 is WSHSY, CDR2 SAAADI. CDR3 in amino acids: CASSITSGATYEQYF. In DNA, the CDR3 is TGCGCCAGCAGTATAACTAGCGGGGCCACCTACGAGCAGTACTTC.

In its sample, this clonotype was seen many times. This sequence joins TRBV12-3 or TRBV12-4 and TRBJ2-3, with TRBD1 as a possible D gene (7 bases). The CDR3 has 15 residues. Trimming removed 5 bases from V and 12 bases from J, with 24 bases in between. The CDR3 is CASSRTGEGSGNQYF. In DNA form, the CDR3 reads TGTGCCAGCAGTCGCACAGGGGAAGGTAGCGGAAATCAGTATTTT.

In this sample, this clonotype turned up many times. J is TRBJ1-2 and V is TRBV4-1; D remains unclear. CDR1 is MGHRA, CDR2 YSYEKL, per germline. This CDR3 has 19 amino acids. V was cut by 1 base and J by 8 bases, with 29 bases left in between. The CDR3 here is CASSQVFPLFGNIGAGYTF. The CDR3 DNA reads TGCGCCAGCAGCCAAGTCTTCCCTTTGTTCGGGAATATCGGTGCGGGCTACACCTTC.

The chain couples TRBV5-1 to TRBJ2-7; 8 bases line up with TRBD2. The CDR3 contains 15 residues. Germline-derived CDR1 and CDR2 are SGHRS and YFSETQ. V lost 4 bases and J lost 2; bases outside the gene matches: 8. CDR3: CASSPRAGDTYEQYF. The CDR3 bases are TGCGCCAGCAGCCCTCGAGCGGGGGACACCTACGAGCAGTACTTC.

The DNA of the CDR3 is TGCAGTGCCTGGGGTTCAGGGGGTGCTAACTATGGCTACACCTTC. This translates into CSAWGSGGANYGYTF. The V gene is TRBV20-1, the J gene TRBJ1-2, with 7 bases aligning to TRBD1. Germline loops: CDR1 DFQATT, CDR2 SNEGSKA (reference sequence). After removal of 6 bases from V and 0 bases from J, the junction contained 10 bases not matched to a gene. This CDR3 is 15 amino acids long.

This clonotype has just a few counts. The chain employs TRBV4-1 and TRBJ2-3; D possibly corresponds to TRBD1 (5 bases). Germline assignment: CDR1 MGHRA and CDR2 YSYEKL. V was clipped by 0 bases and J by 6 bases, with 19 bases between them. There are 17 residues in the CDR3. CDR3 DNA: TGCGCCAGCAGCCAAGAATTTCAAGGGGATAGCCGCGATACGCAGTATTTT. Encoded protein: CASSQEFQGDSRDTQYF.

The chain has TRBV20-1 and TRBJ1-6; 8 bases are shared with TRBD1. CDR1 is DFQATT and CDR2 is SNEGSKA in the germline V gene (reference sequence). With 6 bases clipped from V and 5 bases from J, the junction kept 6 bases outside the gene matches. There are 14 residues in the CDR3. The CDR3 spells CSAPGQEDNSPLHF. As DNA, the CDR3 is TGCAGTGCCCCGGGACAGGAAGATAATTCACCCCTCCACTTT.